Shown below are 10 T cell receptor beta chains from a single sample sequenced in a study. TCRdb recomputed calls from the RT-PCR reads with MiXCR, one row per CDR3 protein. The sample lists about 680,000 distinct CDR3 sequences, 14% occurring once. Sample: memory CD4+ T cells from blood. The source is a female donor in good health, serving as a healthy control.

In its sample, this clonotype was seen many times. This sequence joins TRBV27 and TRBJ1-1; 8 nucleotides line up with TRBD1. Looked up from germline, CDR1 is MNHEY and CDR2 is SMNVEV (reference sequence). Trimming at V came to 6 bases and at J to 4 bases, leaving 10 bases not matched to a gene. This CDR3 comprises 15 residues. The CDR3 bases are TGTGCCAGCAGATCACAGGGGGTAAGGGGCACTGAAGCTTTCTTT. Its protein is CASRSQGVRGTEAFF.

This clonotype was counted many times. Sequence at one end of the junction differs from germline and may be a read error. The CDR3 coding sequence is TGTGCCAGCAGCTCGGGACAGGGGAACACTGAAGCTTTCTTT. The encoded protein is CASSSGQGNTEAFF. This chain uses TRBV5-1 with TRBJ1-1, with 9 bases matching TRBD1. The CDR3 loop spans 14 amino acids. In germline, CDR1 is SGHRS, CDR2 YFSETQ.

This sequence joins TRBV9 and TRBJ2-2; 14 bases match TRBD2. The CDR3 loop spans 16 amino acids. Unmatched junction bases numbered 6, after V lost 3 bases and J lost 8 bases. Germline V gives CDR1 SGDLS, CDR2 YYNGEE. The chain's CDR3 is CASSAGTSGSGGELFF. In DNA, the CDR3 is TGTGCCAGCAGCGCCGGGACTAGCGGGAGTGGTGGGGAGCTGTTTTTT.

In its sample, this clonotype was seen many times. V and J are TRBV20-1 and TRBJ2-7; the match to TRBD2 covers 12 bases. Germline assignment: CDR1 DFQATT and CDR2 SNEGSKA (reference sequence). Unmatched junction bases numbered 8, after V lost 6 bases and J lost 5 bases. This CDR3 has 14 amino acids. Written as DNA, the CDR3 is TGCAGTGCGCCTCTAGCGGGGGGGCGGGACGAGCAGTACTTC. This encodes CSAPLAGGRDEQYF.

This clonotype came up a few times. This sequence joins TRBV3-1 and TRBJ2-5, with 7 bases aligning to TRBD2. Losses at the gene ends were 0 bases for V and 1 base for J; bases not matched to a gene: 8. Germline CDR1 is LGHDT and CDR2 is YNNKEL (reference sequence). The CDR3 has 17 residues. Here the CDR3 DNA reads TGTGCCAGCAGCCAAGATCGGGGAGCGGGGCCCCAAGAGACCCAGTACTTC. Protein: CASSQDRGAGPQETQYF.

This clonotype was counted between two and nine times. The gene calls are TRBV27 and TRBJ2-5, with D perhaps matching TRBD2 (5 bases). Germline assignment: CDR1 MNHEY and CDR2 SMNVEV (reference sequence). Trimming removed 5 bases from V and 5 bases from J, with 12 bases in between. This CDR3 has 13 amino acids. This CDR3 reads CASSVLVRETQYF. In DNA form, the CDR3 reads TGTGCCAGCAGTGTACTAGTTCGGGAGACCCAGTACTTC.

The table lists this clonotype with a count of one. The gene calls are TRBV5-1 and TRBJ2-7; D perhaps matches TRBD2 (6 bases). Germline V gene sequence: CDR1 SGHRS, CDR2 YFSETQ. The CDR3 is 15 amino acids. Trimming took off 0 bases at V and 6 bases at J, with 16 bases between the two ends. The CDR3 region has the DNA TGCGCCAGCAGCTTGGAGGCGGGAATAGGGAGCGAGCAGTACTTC. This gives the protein CASSLEAGIGSEQYF.

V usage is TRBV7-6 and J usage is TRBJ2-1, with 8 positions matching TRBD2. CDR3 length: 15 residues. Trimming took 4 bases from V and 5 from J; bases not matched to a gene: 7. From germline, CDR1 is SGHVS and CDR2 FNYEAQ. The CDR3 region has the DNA TGTGCCAGCAGCTCCGCCGGGACTAGGGACAATGAGCAGTTCTTC. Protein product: CASSSAGTRDNEQFF. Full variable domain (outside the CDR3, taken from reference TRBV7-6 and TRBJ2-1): GAGVSQSPRYKVTKRGQDVALRCDPISGHVSLYWYRQALGQGPEFLTYFNYEAQQDKSGLPNDRFSAERPEGSISTLTIQRTEQRDSAMYRCASSSAGTRDNEQFFGPGTRLTVL.

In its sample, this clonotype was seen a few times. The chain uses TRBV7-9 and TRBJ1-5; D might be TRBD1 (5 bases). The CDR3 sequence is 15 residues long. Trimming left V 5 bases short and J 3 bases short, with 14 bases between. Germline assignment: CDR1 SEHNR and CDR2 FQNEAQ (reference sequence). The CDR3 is CASSRGGGDNQPQHF. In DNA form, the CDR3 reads TGTGCCAGCAGCCGGGGGGGAGGTGACAATCAGCCCCAGCATTTT.

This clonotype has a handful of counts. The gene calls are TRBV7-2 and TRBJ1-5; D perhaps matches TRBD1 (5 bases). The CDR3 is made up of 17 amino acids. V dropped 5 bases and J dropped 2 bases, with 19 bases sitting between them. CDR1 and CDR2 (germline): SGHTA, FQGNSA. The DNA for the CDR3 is TGTGCCAGCAGCCACGACAGAAGGGTCCCGGGCAATCAGCCCCAGCATTTT. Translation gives CASSHDRRVPGNQPQHF. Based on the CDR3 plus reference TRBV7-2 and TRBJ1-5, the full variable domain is GAGVSQSPSNKVTEKGKDVELRCDPISGHTALYWYRQSLGQGLEFLIYFQGNSAPDKSGLPSDRFSAERTGGSVSTLTIQRTQQEDSAVYLCASSHDRRVPGNQPQHFGDGTRLSIL.